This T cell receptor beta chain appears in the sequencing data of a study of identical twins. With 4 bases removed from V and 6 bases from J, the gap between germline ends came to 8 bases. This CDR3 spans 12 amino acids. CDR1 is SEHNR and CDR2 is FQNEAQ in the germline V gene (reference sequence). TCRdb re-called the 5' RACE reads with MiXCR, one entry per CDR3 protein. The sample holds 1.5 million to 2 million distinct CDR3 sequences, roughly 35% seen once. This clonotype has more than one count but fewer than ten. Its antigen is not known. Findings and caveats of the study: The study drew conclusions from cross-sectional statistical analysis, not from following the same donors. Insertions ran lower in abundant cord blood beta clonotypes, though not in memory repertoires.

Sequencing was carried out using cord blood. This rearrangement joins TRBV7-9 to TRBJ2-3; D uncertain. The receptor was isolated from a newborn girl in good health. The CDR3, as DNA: TGTGCCAGCAGCTCGGTAGTGGATACGCAGTATTTT. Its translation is CASSSVVDTQYF.